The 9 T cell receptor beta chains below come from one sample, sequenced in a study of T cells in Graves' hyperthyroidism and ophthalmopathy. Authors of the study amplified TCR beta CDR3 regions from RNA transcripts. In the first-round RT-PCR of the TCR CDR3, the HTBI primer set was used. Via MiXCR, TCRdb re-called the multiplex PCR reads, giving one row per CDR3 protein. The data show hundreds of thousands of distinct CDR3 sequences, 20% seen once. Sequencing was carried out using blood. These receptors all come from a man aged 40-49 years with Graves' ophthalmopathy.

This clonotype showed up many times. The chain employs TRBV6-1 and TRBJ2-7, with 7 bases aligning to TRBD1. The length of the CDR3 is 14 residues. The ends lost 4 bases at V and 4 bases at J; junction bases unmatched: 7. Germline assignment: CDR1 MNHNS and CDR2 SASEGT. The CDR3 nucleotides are TGTGCCAGCAGTGGTGGACAGGTACCATACGAGCAGTACTTC. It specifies CASSGGQVPYEQYF.

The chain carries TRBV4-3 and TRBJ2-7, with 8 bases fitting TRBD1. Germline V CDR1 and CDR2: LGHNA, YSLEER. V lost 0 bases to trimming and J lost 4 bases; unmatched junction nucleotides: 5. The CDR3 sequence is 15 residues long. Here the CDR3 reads CASSQETGARYEQYF. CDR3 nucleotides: TGCGCCAGCAGCCAAGAGACAGGGGCTCGTTACGAGCAGTACTTC.

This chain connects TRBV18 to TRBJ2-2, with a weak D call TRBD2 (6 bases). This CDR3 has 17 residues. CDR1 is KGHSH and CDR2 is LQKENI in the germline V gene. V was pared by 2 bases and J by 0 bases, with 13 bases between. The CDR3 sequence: CASSPWGDGSNTGELFF. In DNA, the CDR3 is TGTGCCAGCTCACCATGGGGGGACGGCTCGAACACCGGGGAGCTGTTTTTT.

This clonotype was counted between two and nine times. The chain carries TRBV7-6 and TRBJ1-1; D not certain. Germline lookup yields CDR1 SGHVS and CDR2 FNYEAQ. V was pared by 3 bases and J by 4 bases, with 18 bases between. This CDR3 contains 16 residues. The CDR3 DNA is TGTGCCAGCAGCTTGGTCCAGTCAGCCCCTGCCACTGAAGCTTTCTTT. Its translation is CASSLVQSAPATEAFF.

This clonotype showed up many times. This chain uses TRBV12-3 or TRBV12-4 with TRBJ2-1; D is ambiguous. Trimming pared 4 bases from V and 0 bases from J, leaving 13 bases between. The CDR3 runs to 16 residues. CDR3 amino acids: CASSYQTRSSYNEQFF. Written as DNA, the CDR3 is TGTGCCAGCAGTTATCAGACCCGGAGCTCCTACAATGAGCAGTTCTTC.

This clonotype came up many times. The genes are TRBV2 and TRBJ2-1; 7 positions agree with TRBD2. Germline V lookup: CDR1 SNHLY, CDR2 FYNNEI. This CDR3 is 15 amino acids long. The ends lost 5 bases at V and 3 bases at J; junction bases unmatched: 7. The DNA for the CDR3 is TGTGCCAGCAGTACTGAGGCTAGCGGCTACAATGAGCAGTTCTTC. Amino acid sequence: CASSTEASGYNEQFF. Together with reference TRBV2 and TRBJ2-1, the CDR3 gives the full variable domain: EPEVTQTPSHQVTQMGQEVILRCVPISNHLYFYWYRQILGQKVEFLVSFYNNEISEKSEIFDDQFSVERPDGSNFTLKIRSTKLEDSAMYFCASSTEASGYNEQFFGPGTRLTVL.

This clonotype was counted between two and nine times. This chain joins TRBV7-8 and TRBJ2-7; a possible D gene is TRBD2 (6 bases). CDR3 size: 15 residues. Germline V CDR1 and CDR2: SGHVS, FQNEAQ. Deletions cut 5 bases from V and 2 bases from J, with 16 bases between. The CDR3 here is CASSPTSSAAYEQYF. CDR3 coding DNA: TGTGCCAGCAGCCCTACTAGCTCCGCCGCCTACGAGCAGTACTTC.

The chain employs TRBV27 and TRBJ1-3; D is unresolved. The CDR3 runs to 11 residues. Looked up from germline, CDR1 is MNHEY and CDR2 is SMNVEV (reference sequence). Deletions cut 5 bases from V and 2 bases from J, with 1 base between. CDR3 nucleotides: TGTGCCAGCAGTGCTGGAAACACCATATATTTT. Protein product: CASSAGNTIYF.

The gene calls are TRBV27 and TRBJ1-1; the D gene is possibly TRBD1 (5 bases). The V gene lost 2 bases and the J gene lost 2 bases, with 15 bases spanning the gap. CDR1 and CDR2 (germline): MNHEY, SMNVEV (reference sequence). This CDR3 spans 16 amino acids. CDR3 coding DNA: TGTGCCAGCAGTTTAGTCCGGGGCCTACTAAACACTGAAGCTTTCTTT. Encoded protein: CASSLVRGLLNTEAFF.